Listed here is a single T cell receptor beta chain. One end of the junction does not line up with germline, which may come from a read error. Repertoires were generated with immunoSEQ multiplex PCR, while TCRdb's copy carries only in-frame clones and drops some. The table records tens of thousands of clones, 85% to 90% of them present only once. Germline CDR1 and CDR2: SGHRS and YFSETQ. The CDR3 sequence is 15 residues long. The data stem from a study of T cells in localized non-small cell lung cancer. The starting material was peripheral blood, obtained before any cancer treatment. The chain employs TRBV5-1 and TRBJ2-1, with TRBD1 matching over 9 bases. This receptor was identified in a woman between 35 and 75 years old with stage I lung adenocarcinoma. The CDR3 protein is CASSLDTGQGNERFF. CDR3 in DNA: TGCGCCAGCAGCCTAGACACGGGACAGGGCAATGAGCGGTTCTTC. Full variable domain (rest looked up from reference TRBV5-1 and TRBJ2-1): KAGVTQTPRYLIKTRGQQVTLSCSPISGHRSVSWYQQTPGQGLQFLFEYFSETQRNKGNFPGRFSGRQFSNSRSEMNVSTLELGDSALYLCASSLDTGQGNERFFGPGTRLTVL.